This T cell receptor beta chain was recovered during a study of response to subunit inactivated influenza vaccine. This CDR3 has 16 amino acids. V lost 0 bases to trimming and J lost 2 bases, with 14 bases between them. The germline V gene has CDR1 SGHRS and CDR2 YFSETQ. This clonotype was counted only a few times. TCRdb reanalysed the RT-PCR reads using MiXCR and keeps one entry per CDR3 protein. This table has hundreds of thousands of distinct CDR3 sequences, around 10% appearing once. These records were also assigned to another study, of T cells expressing NK-cell markers. That work adds: cDNA encoding TCR beta was synthesized via 5'RACE template switching incorporating UMIs. Sorted CD3+CD56-NKG2C+, CD3+CD56+NKG2C+ and CD3+CD56+NKG2C- T cells supplied the TCR beta repertoires. In a handful of donors, dominant CD3+CD56+NKG2C+ clones formed roughly 1.0-7.5% of CD8+ cells.

The sample here was PBMCs from blood, taken on the day of vaccination. This chain joins TRBV5-1 and TRBJ1-1; D remains unclear. This clonotype was obtained from a man aged 50 or older who received an inactivated influenza vaccine. CDR3 region: CASSLENGLPNTEAFF. The DNA for the CDR3 is TGCGCCAGCAGCTTGGAAAATGGACTGCCTAACACTGAAGCTTTCTTT. Full variable domain (outside the CDR3, taken from reference TRBV5-1 and TRBJ1-1): KAGVTQTPRYLIKTRGQQVTLSCSPISGHRSVSWYQQTPGQGLQFLFEYFSETQRNKGNFPGRFSGRQFSNSRSEMNVSTLELGDSALYLCASSLENGLPNTEAFFGQGTRLTVV.